The entry below describes one T cell receptor beta chain. Its antigen is not known. This sample is part of a study of T cell responses to AZD1222 COVID-19 vaccine. About the study: Second-dose intervals of approximately 4 or approximately 12 weeks were pooled. Findings and caveats of the study: Donors were mostly white British, more females; clonal diversity possibly underestimated. Only a handful of individuals given AZD1222 were seropositive at baseline.

The ends were cut back, 2 bases at V and 3 bases at J, with 14 bases in the middle. This CDR3 spans 15 amino acids. Germline V CDR1 and CDR2: MGHRA, YSYEKL. Clones were read by immunoSEQ multiplex PCR, and TCRdb kept only the in-frame ones, dropping some. Of 120,000 or so clones in the sample, 80% to 95% were seen once. The clonotype was recovered from an adult in good health. The sequences come from peripheral blood, collected on day 0 of AZD1222 vaccination. The chain has TRBV4-1 and TRBJ2-7; tentatively, D is TRBD2 (5 bases). CDR3 DNA: TGCGCCAGCAGCCAACCCGCGGCCCGGGACTACGAGCAGTACTTC. This sequence encodes CASSQPAARDYEQYF.